This T cell receptor beta chain was sequenced in a study of T cell changes during pregnancy in multiple sclerosis. Sequencing was performed with immunoSEQ multiplex PCR; in TCRdb, only in-frame clones are kept and a portion is missing. This table has roughly 70,000 clones, 88% appearing once. The receptor's source is a female donor with multiple sclerosis, enrolled in a pregnancy study. The source was peripheral blood, collected before pregnancy.

The CDR3 protein is CASSQDRDDIQYF. The CDR3 nucleotides are TGTGCCAGCAGCCAAGACAGGGATGACATTCAGTACTTC. This chain links TRBV2 with TRBJ2-4; 7 bases are a match to TRBD1. CDR3 length: 13 amino acids. Germline CDR1 and CDR2: SNHLY and FYNNEI. The trim removed 6 bases at V and 8 bases at J, leaving 7 bases unmatched.